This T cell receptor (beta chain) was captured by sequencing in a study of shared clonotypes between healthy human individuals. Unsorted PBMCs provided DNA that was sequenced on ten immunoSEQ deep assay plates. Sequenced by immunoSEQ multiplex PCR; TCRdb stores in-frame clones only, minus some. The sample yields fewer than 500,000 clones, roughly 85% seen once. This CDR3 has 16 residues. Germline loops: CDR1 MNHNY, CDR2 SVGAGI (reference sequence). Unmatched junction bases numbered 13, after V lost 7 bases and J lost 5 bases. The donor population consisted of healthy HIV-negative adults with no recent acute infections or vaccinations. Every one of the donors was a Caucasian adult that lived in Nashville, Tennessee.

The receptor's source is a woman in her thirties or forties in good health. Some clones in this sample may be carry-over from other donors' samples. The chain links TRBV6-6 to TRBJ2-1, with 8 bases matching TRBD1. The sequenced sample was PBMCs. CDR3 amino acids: CASTVWAGTGNNEQFF. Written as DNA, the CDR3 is TGTGCCAGCACCGTTTGGGCCGGGACAGGCAACAATGAGCAGTTCTTC.